These T cell receptor beta chains were read from a single sample in a study of regulatory T cells in long-lasting Graves disease. TCRdb reprocessed the multiplex PCR reads with MiXCR, giving one entry per CDR3 protein. The sample consists of around 250,000 distinct CDR3 sequences, 20% to 25% of them appearing once. The sequenced sample was peripheral blood mononuclear cells (PBMCs), obtained at new diagnosis, from a patient treated with antithyroid drugs. These receptors came from a female donor with Graves disease. CDR3s include the opening cysteine and the closing phenylalanine or tryptophan. D genes are given only for firm matches. Not every row has a clone size; where given, it reads once, few, many or a size class.

cdr3_aa: CASSLVRGASTDTQYF
cdr3_nt: TGTGCCAGCAGTTTAGTCAGGGGCGCTAGCACAGATACGCAGTATTTT
clone_size: -
j_call: TRBJ2-3
d_call: -
v_call: TRBV12-3/TRBV12-4

cdr3_aa: CASRRAGVRNEQFF
cdr3_nt: TGTGCCAGCAGACGAGCGGGAGTGCGCAATGAGCAGTTCTTC
clone_size: many
j_call: TRBJ2-1
d_call: TRBD2
v_call: TRBV12-3/TRBV12-4

cdr3_aa: CASSQSTMNTGELFF
cdr3_nt: TGCGCCAGCAGCCAATCGACCATGAACACCGGGGAGCTGTTTTTT
clone_size: -
j_call: TRBJ2-2
d_call: -
v_call: TRBV4-1

cdr3_aa: CASSDLRTGVLGHEQYF
cdr3_nt: TGTGCCAGCAGTGACCTCCGGACAGGGGTATTAGGCCACGAGCAGTACTTC
clone_size: many
j_call: TRBJ2-7
d_call: TRBD1
v_call: TRBV25-1

cdr3_aa: CASRTRGGFPDTQYF
cdr3_nt: TGTGCCAGCAGGACACGGGGAGGGTTCCCAGATACGCAGTATTTT
clone_size: few
j_call: TRBJ2-3
d_call: TRBD2
v_call: TRBV7-9

cdr3_aa: CASSLGSQLEAFF
cdr3_nt: TGTGCCAGCAGCTTGGGCAGTCAGCTTGAAGCTTTCTTT
clone_size: -
j_call: TRBJ1-1
d_call: -
v_call: TRBV5-6

cdr3_aa: CASSLGGAYTEAFF
cdr3_nt: TGTGCCAGCAGCTTGGGGGGGGCATACACTGAAGCTTTCTTT
clone_size: -
j_call: TRBJ1-1
d_call: -
v_call: TRBV5-5

cdr3_aa: CASSPEAGEPQHF
cdr3_nt: TGTGCCAGCTCACCAGAGGCTGGTGAGCCCCAGCATTTT
clone_size: many
j_call: TRBJ1-5
d_call: -
v_call: TRBV18

cdr3_aa: CSARGFLNQPQHF
cdr3_nt: TGCAGTGCCAGGGGGTTCTTGAATCAGCCCCAGCATTTT
clone_size: few
j_call: TRBJ1-5
d_call: TRBD1
v_call: TRBV20-1

cdr3_aa: CASSIGLADNEQFF
cdr3_nt: TGTGCCAGCAGCATAGGACTAGCGGACAATGAGCAGTTCTTC
clone_size: many
j_call: TRBJ2-1
d_call: TRBD2
v_call: TRBV11-1

cdr3_aa: CATSDPGYQETQYF
cdr3_nt: TGTGCCACCAGTGATCCGGGGTACCAAGAGACCCAGTACTTC
clone_size: many
j_call: TRBJ2-5
d_call: -
v_call: TRBV24-1

cdr3_aa: CASRLRGSTNEKLFF
cdr3_nt: TGTGCCAGCAGACTCAGGGGTTCCACTAATGAAAAACTGTTTTTT
clone_size: -
j_call: TRBJ1-4
d_call: -
v_call: TRBV6-1

cdr3_aa: CAITAGGGTDTQYF
cdr3_nt: TGTGCCATCACGGCGGGGGGCGGCACAGATACGCAGTATTTT
clone_size: -
j_call: TRBJ2-3
d_call: TRBD2
v_call: TRBV10-3

cdr3_aa: CSALSGSSRGGYTF
cdr3_nt: TGCAGTGCCCTGTCGGGTAGTTCGAGGGGAGGCTACACCTTC
clone_size: -
j_call: TRBJ1-2
d_call: -
v_call: TRBV20-1

cdr3_aa: CSASDQKGDTQYF
cdr3_nt: TGCAGTGCTAGCGACCAAAAGGGGGATACGCAGTATTTT
clone_size: -
j_call: TRBJ2-3
d_call: -
v_call: TRBV20-1

cdr3_aa: CASSLGGLAGNEQFF
cdr3_nt: TGTGCCAGCAGCCTGGGGGGACTAGCGGGCAATGAGCAGTTCTTC
clone_size: many
j_call: TRBJ2-1
d_call: TRBD2
v_call: TRBV5-1

cdr3_aa: CASSYGNSQGTEAFF
cdr3_nt: TGTGCCAGCAGTTACGGGAACTCACAGGGGACTGAAGCTTTCTTT
clone_size: few
j_call: TRBJ1-1
d_call: TRBD1
v_call: TRBV6-2/TRBV6-3

cdr3_aa: CASSLSSGSFFF
cdr3_nt: TGTGCCAGCAGTTTATCTTCCGGTAGTTTTTTCTTT
clone_size: many
j_call: TRBJ1-1
d_call: -
v_call: TRBV12-3/TRBV12-4

cdr3_aa: CASSPYLAGGPDTQYF
cdr3_nt: TGTGCCAGCAGCCCGTATCTAGCGGGGGGGCCAGATACGCAGTATTTT
clone_size: -
j_call: TRBJ2-3
d_call: TRBD2
v_call: TRBV5-4

cdr3_aa: CASSPSVAGPRSTYEAFF
cdr3_nt: TGTGCCAGCAGTCCATCGGTGGCAGGGCCTCGCTCCACTTATGAAGCTTTCTTT
clone_size: many
j_call: TRBJ1-1
d_call: -
v_call: TRBV28

cdr3_aa: CASSRTSADNEQFF
cdr3_nt: TGTGCCAGCAGTCGAACTAGCGCCGACAATGAGCAGTTCTTC
clone_size: -
j_call: TRBJ2-1
d_call: TRBD2
v_call: TRBV6-1

cdr3_aa: CASSLDVSSYNEQFF
cdr3_nt: TGTGCCAGCAGCTTGGACGTAAGCTCCTACAATGAGCAGTTCTTC
clone_size: many
j_call: TRBJ2-1
d_call: -
v_call: TRBV5-5

cdr3_aa: CASSQPRERTYEQYF
cdr3_nt: TGTGCCAGCAGCCAACCTAGGGAGCGGACCTACGAGCAGTACTTC
clone_size: -
j_call: TRBJ2-7
d_call: -
v_call: TRBV4-2

cdr3_aa: CASSLGSSGGANVLTF
cdr3_nt: TGTGCCAGCAGCCTCGGGTCTAGTGGTGGGGCCAACGTCCTGACTTTC
clone_size: many
j_call: TRBJ2-6
d_call: -
v_call: TRBV7-9

cdr3_aa: CASSVDSGGLSYKQYF
cdr3_nt: TGTGCCAGCAGCGTAGATAGCGGGGGACTCTCCTACAAGCAGTACTTC
clone_size: -
j_call: TRBJ2-7
d_call: TRBD2
v_call: TRBV9

cdr3_aa: CASSPTAIRAQNTEAFF
cdr3_nt: TGTGCCAGCAGCCCAACCGCAATCAGGGCGCAGAACACTGAAGCTTTCTTT
clone_size: -
j_call: TRBJ1-1
d_call: -
v_call: TRBV7-9

cdr3_aa: CASSALRGREQYF
cdr3_nt: TGTGCCAGCAGTGCCTTACGAGGGCGCGAGCAGTACTTC
clone_size: many
j_call: TRBJ2-7
d_call: -
v_call: TRBV2

cdr3_aa: CSARGLAGGSSYNEQFF
cdr3_nt: TGCAGTGCCAGAGGACTAGCGGGAGGTAGCTCCTACAATGAGCAGTTCTTC
clone_size: -
j_call: TRBJ2-1
d_call: TRBD2
v_call: TRBV20-1

cdr3_aa: CASSVGSGLQDTQYF
cdr3_nt: TGTGCCAGCAGCGTAGGGAGTGGGTTGCAAGATACGCAGTATTTT
clone_size: -
j_call: TRBJ2-3
d_call: -
v_call: TRBV9

cdr3_aa: CATSTRQVWNSPLHF
cdr3_nt: TGTGCCACCAGCACTAGACAGGTGTGGAATTCACCCCTCCACTTT
clone_size: few
j_call: TRBJ1-6
d_call: -
v_call: TRBV15

cdr3_aa: CASSQPSSSYNSPLHF
cdr3_nt: TGTGCCAGCAGCCAGCCGTCCAGCTCCTATAATTCACCCCTCCACTTT
clone_size: many
j_call: TRBJ1-6
d_call: -
v_call: TRBV3-1

cdr3_aa: CASSLTRGQGTNEKLFF
cdr3_nt: TGTGCCAGCAGTTTAACCAGGGGACAGGGAACTAATGAAAAACTGTTTTTT
clone_size: once
j_call: TRBJ1-4
d_call: TRBD1
v_call: TRBV28

cdr3_aa: CASSSGTGGSEYNSPLHF
cdr3_nt: TGTGCCAGCTCATCCGGGACAGGGGGCTCTGAGTATAATTCACCCCTCCACTTT
clone_size: -
j_call: TRBJ1-6
d_call: TRBD1
v_call: TRBV18

cdr3_aa: CASRRQSGGRETQYF
cdr3_nt: TGTGCCAGCAGACGACAGTCGGGGGGTCGAGAGACCCAGTACTTC
clone_size: many
j_call: TRBJ2-5
d_call: TRBD2
v_call: TRBV7-2

cdr3_aa: CASSLMGSGELFF
cdr3_nt: TGTGCCAGCAGCTTAATGGGTTCCGGGGAGCTGTTTTTT
clone_size: many
j_call: TRBJ2-2
d_call: -
v_call: TRBV7-2

cdr3_aa: CASSLLTGMNTEAFF
cdr3_nt: TGTGCCAGCAGCTTACTTACAGGGATGAACACTGAAGCTTTCTTT
clone_size: many
j_call: TRBJ1-1
d_call: -
v_call: TRBV11-2

cdr3_aa: CASSLSAGGPQETQYF
cdr3_nt: TGTGCCAGCAGTTTATCAGCGGGGGGCCCCCAAGAGACCCAGTACTTC
clone_size: many
j_call: TRBJ2-5
d_call: TRBD2
v_call: TRBV12-3/TRBV12-4

cdr3_aa: CASSQDWQSSYNSPLHF
cdr3_nt: TGCGCCAGCAGCCAAGATTGGCAGAGCTCCTATAATTCACCCCTCCACTTT
clone_size: many
j_call: TRBJ1-6
d_call: -
v_call: TRBV4-3

cdr3_aa: CATSRGQGNTEAFF
cdr3_nt: TGTGCCACCAGCAGGGGACAGGGGAACACTGAAGCTTTCTTT
clone_size: many
j_call: TRBJ1-1
d_call: TRBD1
v_call: TRBV15

cdr3_aa: CSADRGVGIQYF
cdr3_nt: TGCAGTGCTGATCGGGGCGTCGGCATTCAGTACTTC
clone_size: many
j_call: TRBJ2-4
d_call: -
v_call: TRBV20-1

cdr3_aa: CASSLMSGRTDTQYF
cdr3_nt: TGTGCCAGCAGCTTAATGAGCGGTCGCACAGATACGCAGTATTTT
clone_size: many
j_call: TRBJ2-3
d_call: -
v_call: TRBV7-3

cdr3_aa: CASSLSSGRAMGQFF
cdr3_nt: TGTGCCAGCAGCCTGTCTAGCGGGAGGGCTATGGGGCAGTTCTTC
clone_size: many
j_call: TRBJ2-1
d_call: TRBD2
v_call: TRBV7-6

cdr3_aa: CSVRAGTSYEQYF
cdr3_nt: TGCAGCGTGCGCGCCGGGACTAGTTACGAGCAGTACTTC
clone_size: many
j_call: TRBJ2-7
d_call: TRBD2
v_call: TRBV29-1